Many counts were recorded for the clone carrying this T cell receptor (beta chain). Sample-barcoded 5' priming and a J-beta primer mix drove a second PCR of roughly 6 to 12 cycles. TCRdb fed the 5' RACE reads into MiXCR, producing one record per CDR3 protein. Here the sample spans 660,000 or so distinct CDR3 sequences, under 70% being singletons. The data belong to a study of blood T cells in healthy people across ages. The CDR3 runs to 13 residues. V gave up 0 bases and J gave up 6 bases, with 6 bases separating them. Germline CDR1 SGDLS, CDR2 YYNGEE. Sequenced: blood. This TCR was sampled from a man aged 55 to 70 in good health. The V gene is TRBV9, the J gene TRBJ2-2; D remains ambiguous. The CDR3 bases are TGTGCCAGCAGCGTAGGTTCGCCCGGGGAGCTGTTTTTT. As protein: CASSVGSPGELFF. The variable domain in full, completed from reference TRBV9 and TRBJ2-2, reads DSGVTQTPKHLITATGQRVTLRCSPRSGDLSVYWYQQSLDQGLQFLIQYYNGEERAKGNILERFSAQQFPDLHSELNLSSLELGDSALYFCASSVGSPGELFFGEGSRLTVL.